The clone carrying this TCR beta chain occurred a few times. The sample is drawn from a study of identical twins. Each CDR3 protein gets one entry after TCRdb re-called the 5' RACE reads with MiXCR. The sample contains more than 350,000 distinct CDR3 sequences, approximately 8.8% of which appear only once. The V segment lost 1 base and the J segment 8 bases; nucleotides outside the gene matches: 2. The CDR3 runs to 13 residues. Germline assignment: CDR1 KGHSH and CDR2 LQKENI. V and J are TRBV18 and TRBJ1-2; 9 positions agree with TRBD1. The source is a woman aged 45-59 years in good health. The sample was naive T cells sorted from blood. CDR3 amino acids: CASSPRDRVGYTF. The CDR3 nucleotides read TGTGCCAGCTCACCACGGGACAGGGTCGGCTACACCTTC.